This T cell receptor (beta chain) came from a study of blood T cell repertoires in COVID-19 (dated by TCRdb to about 2020). Study-level background: Samples covering the acute and convalescent phases of COVID-19 were provided by collaborators in the United States, Italy and Spain. The material from the prospective study consisted of cDNA or gDNA derived from T cells, B-cell-depleted T cells, or PBMCs. The dataset comprised deeply sampled blood TCRbeta repertoires from subjects exposed to, actively infected with, or recovered from COVID-19. The repertoires were released in a freely available public database meant as a resource for research on the immune response to SARS-CoV-2. Samples were obtained from the ongoing ImmuneRACE study (first 160 participants) and from about 1,300 subjects provided by 6 global collaborators. Nearly every sample came with metadata listing a de-identified subject ID, COVID-19 status, age in years and sex. Where available, HLA class I and class II types were taken from metadata supplied by the sample provider and were not determined by assay-based typing.

TCRbeta CDR3 regions were amplified from genomic DNA using the immunoSEQ Assay, a bias-controlled multiplex PCR. The authors' analysis ran thus. Within the assay, amplification of reference gene primers was used to estimate how many nucleated cells each sample contained. To quantify the absolute abundance of each unique TCRbeta CDR3 rearrangement, sequence reads were collapsed and filtered. For each sample, productive Simpson clonality was calculated as the square root of Simpson's diversity index over productive rearrangements. This is the immuneACCESS table as TCRdb keeps it, with only in-frame sequences that have V and J called. A part of the clones is gone; compared with another copy, unresolved V genes explain less than half, and the rest is unexplained. D and trimming come from the DNA, and the V and J calls and clone size come from that table. The sample records about 280,000 clones, about four fifths of which are singletons. Approximately 5% of the sample is taken by the ten largest.

Overall study outcomes, separate from this receptor: Clinical and demographic metadata were provided uncurated, with the amount varying by source and participant.

Notes on this clone: Its specific antigen is unknown. Base qualities are not recorded, but no much larger clone differs from it by a single base.

In the prospective study, participants were roughly 18 to 89 years old, resided in 24 geographic areas of the United States, and were enrolled through a virtual design. In the prospective study, cohorts were assigned on the basis of participant-reported clinical history obtained from a screening survey and a study questionnaire. Exposed participants had been in contact, within 2 weeks of entering the study, with a person who had a PCR-confirmed or clinician-diagnosed case of COVID-19. In the prospective study, whole blood, serum and a nasopharyngeal or oropharyngeal swab were collected from each participant by mobile phlebotomists. Participants in the prospective study had the option to provide additional blood draws and questionnaires over a roughly two-month period. Before DNA extraction, prospective study blood samples were shipped either frozen or at room temperature. The sequenced material came from PBMCs or T cells enriched from blood (not recorded which). The receptor was derived from a man aged 40-50 years who had been exposed to COVID-19.

The CDR3 protein: CAWTRPGEARAFF. The DNA sequence reads TGTGCCTGGACCCGCCCGGGAGAGGCGAGAGCTTTCTTT. The chain uses TRBV30 and TRBJ1-1; confidence is insufficient to name the D gene. Spanning cysteine to phenylalanine, the CDR3 consists of 13 amino acids. Just the 39-base CDR3 DNA is kept, in frame starting at base 1. The CDR1 and CDR2 encoded by the germline V gene (reference sequence) are GTSNPN and SVGIG. V is clipped by 4 bases and J by 10 bases, and the sequence between their germline boundaries is 19 bases long.